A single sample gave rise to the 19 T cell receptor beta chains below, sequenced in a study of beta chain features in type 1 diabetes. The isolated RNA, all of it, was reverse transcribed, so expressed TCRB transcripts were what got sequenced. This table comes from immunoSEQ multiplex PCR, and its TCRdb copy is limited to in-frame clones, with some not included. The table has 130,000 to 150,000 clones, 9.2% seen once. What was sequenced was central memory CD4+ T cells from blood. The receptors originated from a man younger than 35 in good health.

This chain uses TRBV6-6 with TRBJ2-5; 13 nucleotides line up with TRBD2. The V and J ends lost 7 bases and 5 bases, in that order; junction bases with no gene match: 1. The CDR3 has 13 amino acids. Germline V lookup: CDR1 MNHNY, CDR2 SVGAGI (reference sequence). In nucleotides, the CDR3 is TGTGCCAGCACGACTAGCGGGGGGGAGACCCAGTACTTC. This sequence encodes CASTTSGGETQYF.

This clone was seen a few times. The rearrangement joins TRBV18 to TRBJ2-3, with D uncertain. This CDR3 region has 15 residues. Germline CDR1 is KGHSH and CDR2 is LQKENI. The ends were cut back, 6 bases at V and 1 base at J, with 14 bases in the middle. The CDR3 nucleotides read TGTGCCAGCTCGCCGCAGACTGCGCGCACAGATACGCAGTATTTT. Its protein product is CASSPQTARTDTQYF.

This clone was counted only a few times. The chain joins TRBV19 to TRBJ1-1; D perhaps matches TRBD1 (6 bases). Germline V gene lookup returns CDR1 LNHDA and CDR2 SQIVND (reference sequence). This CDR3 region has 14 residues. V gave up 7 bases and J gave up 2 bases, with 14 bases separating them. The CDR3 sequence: CASTLGGANTEAFF. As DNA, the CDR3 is TGTGCCAGTACACTCGGGGGGGCCAACACTGAAGCTTTCTTT.

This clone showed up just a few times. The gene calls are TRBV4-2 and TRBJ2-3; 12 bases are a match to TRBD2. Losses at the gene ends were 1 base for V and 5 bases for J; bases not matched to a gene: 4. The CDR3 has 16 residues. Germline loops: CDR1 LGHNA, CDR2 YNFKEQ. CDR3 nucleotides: TGTGCCAGCAGCCAAGGGACTAGCGGGACAAGAGATACGCAGTATTTT. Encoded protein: CASSQGTSGTRDTQYF.

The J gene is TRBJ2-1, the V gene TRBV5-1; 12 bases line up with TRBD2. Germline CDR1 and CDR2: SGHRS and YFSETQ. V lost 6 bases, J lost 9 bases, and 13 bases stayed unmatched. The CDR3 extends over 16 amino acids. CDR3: CASTSAPSGGAGEQFF. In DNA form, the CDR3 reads TGCGCCAGCACCTCAGCTCCTAGCGGGGGGGCTGGTGAGCAGTTCTTC.

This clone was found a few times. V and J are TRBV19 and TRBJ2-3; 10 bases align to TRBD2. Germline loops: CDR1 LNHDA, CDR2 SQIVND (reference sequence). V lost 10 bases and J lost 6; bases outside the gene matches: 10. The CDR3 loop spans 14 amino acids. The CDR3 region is CATQAGGPRDTQYF. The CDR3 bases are TGTGCCACCCAAGCGGGGGGGCCTCGGGATACGCAGTATTTT.

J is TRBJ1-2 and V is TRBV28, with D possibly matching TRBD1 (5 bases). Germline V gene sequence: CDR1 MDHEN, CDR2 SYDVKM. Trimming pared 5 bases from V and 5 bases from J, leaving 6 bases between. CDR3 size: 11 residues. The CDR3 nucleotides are TGTGCCAGCAGTCCAGGGTATGGCTACACCTTC. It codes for CASSPGYGYTF.

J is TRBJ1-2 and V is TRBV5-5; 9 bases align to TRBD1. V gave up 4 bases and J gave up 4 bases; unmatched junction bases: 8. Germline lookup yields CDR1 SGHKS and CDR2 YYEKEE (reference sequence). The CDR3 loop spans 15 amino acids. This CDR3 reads CASSVTGQGSYGYTF. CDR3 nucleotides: TGTGCCAGCAGCGTGACGGGACAGGGAAGCTATGGCTACACCTTC.

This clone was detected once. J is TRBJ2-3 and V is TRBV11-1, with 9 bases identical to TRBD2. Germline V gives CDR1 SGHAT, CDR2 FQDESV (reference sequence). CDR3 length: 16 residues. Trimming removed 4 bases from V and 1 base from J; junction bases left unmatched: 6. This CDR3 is CASSSGERGGTDTQYF. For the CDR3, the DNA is TGTGCCAGCAGCTCAGGGGAGCGGGGGGGCACAGATACGCAGTATTTT.

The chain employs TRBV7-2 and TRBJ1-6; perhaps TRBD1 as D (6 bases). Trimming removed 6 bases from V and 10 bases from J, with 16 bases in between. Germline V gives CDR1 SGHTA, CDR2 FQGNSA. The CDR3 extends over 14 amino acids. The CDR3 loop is CASRHSAGDSPLHF. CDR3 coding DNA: TGTGCCAGCAGACACTCGGCAGGGGACTCACCCCTCCACTTT.

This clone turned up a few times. The CDR3 region is CASRLRGLNGNEQFF. The CDR3 bases are TGTGCCAGCAGACTTAGGGGGCTCAATGGAAATGAGCAGTTCTTC. The V and J genes are TRBV27 and TRBJ2-1; 7 bases are a match to TRBD1. The V gene end was trimmed by 6 bases and the J gene end by 7 bases; junction bases not matched to a gene: 12. This CDR3 has 15 residues. Germline V gene lookup returns CDR1 MNHEY and CDR2 SMNVEV (reference sequence).

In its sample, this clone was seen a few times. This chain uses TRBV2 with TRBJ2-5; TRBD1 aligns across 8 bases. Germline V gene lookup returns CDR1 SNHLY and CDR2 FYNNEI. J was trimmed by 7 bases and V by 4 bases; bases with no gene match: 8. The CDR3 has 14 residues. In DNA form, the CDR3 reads TGTGCCAGCAGTGGGGGACAGGCTTGGGGGACCCAGTACTTC. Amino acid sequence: CASSGGQAWGTQYF.

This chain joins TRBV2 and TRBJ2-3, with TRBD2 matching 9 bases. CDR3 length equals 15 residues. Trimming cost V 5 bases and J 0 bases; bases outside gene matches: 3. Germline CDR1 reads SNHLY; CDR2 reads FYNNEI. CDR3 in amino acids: CASSRGTSSTDTQYF. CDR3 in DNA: TGTGCCAGCAGTCGGGGGACTAGCAGCACAGATACGCAGTATTTT. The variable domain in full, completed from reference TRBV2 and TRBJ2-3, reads EPEVTQTPSHQVTQMGQEVILRCVPISNHLYFYWYRQILGQKVEFLVSFYNNEISEKSEIFDDQFSVERPDGSNFTLKIRSTKLEDSAMYFCASSRGTSSTDTQYFGPGTRLTVL.

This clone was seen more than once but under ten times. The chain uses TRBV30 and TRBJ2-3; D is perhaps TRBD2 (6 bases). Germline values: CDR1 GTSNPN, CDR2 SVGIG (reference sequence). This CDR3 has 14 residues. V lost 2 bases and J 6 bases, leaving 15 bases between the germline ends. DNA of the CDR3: TGTGCCTGGAGTCACGCAGCGGGTGTTGATACGCAGTATTTT. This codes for CAWSHAAGVDTQYF.

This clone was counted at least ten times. This CDR3 is CASSSRQGETQYF. DNA of the CDR3: TGTGCCAGCAGCTCCCGACAGGGAGAGACCCAGTACTTC. J is TRBJ2-5 and V is TRBV7-2, with 7 positions matching TRBD1. CDR3 length: 13 residues. Germline CDR1 is SGHTA and CDR2 is FQGNSA. V dropped 4 bases and J dropped 4; count of bases not matched to a gene: 3.

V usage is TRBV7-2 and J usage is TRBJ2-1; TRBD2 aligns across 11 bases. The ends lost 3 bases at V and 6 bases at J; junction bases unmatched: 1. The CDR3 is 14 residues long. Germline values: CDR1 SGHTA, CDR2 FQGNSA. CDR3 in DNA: TGTGCCAGCAGCTTTGGGACTAGCGGCAATGAGCAGTTCTTC. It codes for CASSFGTSGNEQFF.

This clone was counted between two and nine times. The CDR3 is CASSLDGTGDLEQYF. CDR3 sequence (DNA): TGCGCCAGCAGCTTGGACGGGACAGGGGATCTCGAGCAGTACTTC. V gene TRBV5-1 combines with J gene TRBJ2-7, with 10 bases matching TRBD1. J lost 6 bases, V lost 0 bases, and 6 bases had no gene match. CDR1 is SGHRS, CDR2 YFSETQ, per germline. CDR3 length: 15 amino acids.

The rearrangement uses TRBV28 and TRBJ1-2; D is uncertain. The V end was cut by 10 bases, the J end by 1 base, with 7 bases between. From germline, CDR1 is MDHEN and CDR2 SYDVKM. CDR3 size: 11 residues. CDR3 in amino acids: CATAINYGYTF. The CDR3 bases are TGTGCCACCGCGATTAACTATGGCTACACCTTC.

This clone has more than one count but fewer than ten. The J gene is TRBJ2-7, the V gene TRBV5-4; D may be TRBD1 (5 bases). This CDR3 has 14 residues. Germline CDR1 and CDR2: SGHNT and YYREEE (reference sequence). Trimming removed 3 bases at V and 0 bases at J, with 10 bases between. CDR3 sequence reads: CASSSATDSYEQYF. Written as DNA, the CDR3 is TGTGCCAGCAGCTCTGCGACAGACTCCTACGAGCAGTACTTC.